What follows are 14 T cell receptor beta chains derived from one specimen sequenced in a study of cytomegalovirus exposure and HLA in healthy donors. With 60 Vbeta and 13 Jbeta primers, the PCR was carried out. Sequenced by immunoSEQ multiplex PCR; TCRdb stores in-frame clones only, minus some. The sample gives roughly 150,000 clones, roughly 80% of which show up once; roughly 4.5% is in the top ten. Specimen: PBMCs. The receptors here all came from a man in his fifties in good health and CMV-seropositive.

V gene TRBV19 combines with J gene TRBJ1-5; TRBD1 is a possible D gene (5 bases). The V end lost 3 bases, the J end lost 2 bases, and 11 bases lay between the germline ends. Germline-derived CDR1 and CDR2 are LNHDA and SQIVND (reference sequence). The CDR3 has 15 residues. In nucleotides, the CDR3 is TGTGCCAGTAGTATGGAGGGGATCCGCAATCAGCCCCAGCATTTT. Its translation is CASSMEGIRNQPQHF.

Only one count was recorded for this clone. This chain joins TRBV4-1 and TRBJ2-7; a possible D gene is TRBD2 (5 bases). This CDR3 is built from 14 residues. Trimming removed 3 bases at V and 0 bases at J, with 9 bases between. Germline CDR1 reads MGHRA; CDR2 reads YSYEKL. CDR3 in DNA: TGCGCCAGCAGCCATGCGGGTTCCTCCTACGAGCAGTACTTC. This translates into CASSHAGSSYEQYF.

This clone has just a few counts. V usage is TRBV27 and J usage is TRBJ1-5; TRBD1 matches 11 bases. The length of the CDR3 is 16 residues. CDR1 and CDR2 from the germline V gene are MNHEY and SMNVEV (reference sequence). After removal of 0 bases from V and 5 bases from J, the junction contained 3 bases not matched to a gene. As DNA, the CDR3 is TGTGCCAGCAGTTTATCGGGGGACAGGGGGGATCAGCCCCAGCATTTT. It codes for CASSLSGDRGDQPQHF.

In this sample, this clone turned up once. Here the CDR3 reads CAIKGQGASTEAFF. DNA of the CDR3: TGTGCCATCAAAGGACAGGGGGCGAGCACTGAAGCTTTCTTT. The J gene is TRBJ1-1, the V gene TRBV10-3, with 11 bases that match TRBD1. CDR1 ENHRY and CDR2 SYGVKD come from the germline V gene. V shed 7 bases and J 4 bases; nucleotides not matched to a gene: 5. CDR3 size: 14 residues.

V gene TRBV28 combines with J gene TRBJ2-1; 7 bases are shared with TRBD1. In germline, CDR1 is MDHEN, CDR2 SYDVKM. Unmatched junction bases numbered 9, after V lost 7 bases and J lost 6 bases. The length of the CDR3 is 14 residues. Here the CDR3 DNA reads TGTGCCAGCAAGACAGGGTCGACATCCAATGAGCAGTTCTTC. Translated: CASKTGSTSNEQFF.

The CDR3 sequence: CASSEGDNPYEQYF. DNA of the CDR3: TGTGCCAGCAGCGAGGGGGACAACCCCTACGAGCAGTACTTC. This chain joins TRBV9 and TRBJ2-7, with D possibly TRBD1 on 6 matching bases. The CDR3 consists of 14 residues. Germline V CDR1 and CDR2: SGDLS, YYNGEE. V shed 3 bases and J shed 2 bases, with 12 bases lying between them. The entire variable domain, with the rest obtained from reference TRBV9 and TRBJ2-7, is as follows: DSGVTQTPKHLITATGQRVTLRCSPRSGDLSVYWYQQSLDQGLQFLIQYYNGEERAKGNILERFSAQQFPDLHSELNLSSLELGDSALYFCASSEGDNPYEQYFGPGTRLTVT.

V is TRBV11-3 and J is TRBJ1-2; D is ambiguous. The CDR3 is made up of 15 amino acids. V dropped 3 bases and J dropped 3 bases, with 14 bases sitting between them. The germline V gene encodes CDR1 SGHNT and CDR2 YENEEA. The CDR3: CASSLVTREHYGYTF. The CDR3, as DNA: TGTGCCAGCAGCTTGGTAACACGGGAGCACTATGGCTACACCTTC.

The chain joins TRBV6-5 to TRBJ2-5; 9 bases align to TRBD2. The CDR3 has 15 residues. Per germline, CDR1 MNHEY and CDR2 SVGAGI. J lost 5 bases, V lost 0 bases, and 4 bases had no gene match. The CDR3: CASSYSIAGVETQYF. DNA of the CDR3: TGTGCCAGCAGTTACTCGATAGCGGGAGTGGAGACCCAGTACTTC.

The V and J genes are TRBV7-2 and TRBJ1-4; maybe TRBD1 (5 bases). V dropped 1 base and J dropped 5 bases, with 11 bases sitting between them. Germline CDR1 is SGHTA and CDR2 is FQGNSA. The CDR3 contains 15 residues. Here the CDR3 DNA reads TGTGCCAGCAGCTTAGTACAGGAGCTGAATGAAAAACTGTTTTTT. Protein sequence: CASSLVQELNEKLFF.

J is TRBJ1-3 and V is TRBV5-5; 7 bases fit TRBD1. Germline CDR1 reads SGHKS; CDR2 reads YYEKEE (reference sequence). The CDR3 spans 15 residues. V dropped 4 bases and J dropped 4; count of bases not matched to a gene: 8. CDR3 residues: CASSQGTEDGNTIYF. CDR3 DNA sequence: TGTGCCAGCAGCCAAGGGACAGAGGACGGAAACACCATATATTTT.

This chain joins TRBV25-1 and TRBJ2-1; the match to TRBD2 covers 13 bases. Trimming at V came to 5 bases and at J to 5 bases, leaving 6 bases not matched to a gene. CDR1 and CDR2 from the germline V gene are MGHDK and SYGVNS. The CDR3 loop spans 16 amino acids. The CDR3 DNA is TGTGCCAGCAGTCTGACTAGCGGGGGGCCAAACAATGAGCAGTTCTTC. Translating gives CASSLTSGGPNNEQFF. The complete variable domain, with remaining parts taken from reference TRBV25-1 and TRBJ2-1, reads EADIYQTPRYLVIGTGKKITLECSQTMGHDKMYWYQQDPGMELHLIHYSYGVNSTEKGDLSSESTVSRIRTEHFPLTLESARPSHTSQYLCASSLTSGGPNNEQFFGPGTRLTVL.

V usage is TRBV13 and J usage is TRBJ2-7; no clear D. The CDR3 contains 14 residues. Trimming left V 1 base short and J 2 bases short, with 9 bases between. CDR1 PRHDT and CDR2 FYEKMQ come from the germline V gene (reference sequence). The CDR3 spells CASSLATDTYEQYF. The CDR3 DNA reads TGTGCCAGCAGCTTAGCCACAGATACCTACGAGCAGTACTTC.

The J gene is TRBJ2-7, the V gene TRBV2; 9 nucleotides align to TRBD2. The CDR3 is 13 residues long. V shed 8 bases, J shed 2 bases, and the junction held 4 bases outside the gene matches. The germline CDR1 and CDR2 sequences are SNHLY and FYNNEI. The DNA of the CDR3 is TGTGCCAGCGGGCAGCGGGAGGCCTACGAGCAGTACTTC. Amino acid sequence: CASGQREAYEQYF.

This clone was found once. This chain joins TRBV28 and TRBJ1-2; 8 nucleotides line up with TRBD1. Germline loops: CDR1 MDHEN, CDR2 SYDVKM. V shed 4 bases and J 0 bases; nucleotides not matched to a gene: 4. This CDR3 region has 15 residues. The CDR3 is CASSSPDRANYGYTF. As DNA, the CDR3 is TGTGCCAGCAGTTCCCCGGACAGGGCTAACTATGGCTACACCTTC.